This T cell receptor beta chain was captured in a study of blood T cells in healthy people across ages. About this clonotype itself: What it recognizes is unknown.

Primed by a sample-barcoded 5' primer and a J-beta primer mix, a second PCR proceeded for 7 to 11 cycles. Researchers report that each sample yielded at least 3 million CDR3-containing paired-end reads. MiXCR, run by TCRdb on the 5' RACE reads, gives a single entry per CDR3 protein. The table records some 780,000 distinct CDR3 sequences, 56% of them present only once. The study, taken as a whole, reports: The unknown donor CMV status may have confounded expanded clonotype changes. Compared with aged donors, long-lived donors showed fewer expanded clones, suggesting selection.

There were at least 5.5 micrograms of total RNA extracted from every sample. The CDR3 is 16 amino acids. The V segment lost 4 bases and the J segment 3 bases; nucleotides outside the gene matches: 3. Germline V gene sequence: CDR1 MNHNS, CDR2 SASEGT. The sequence came from a man aged 40-49 years in good health. J is TRBJ2-1 and V is TRBV6-1; 13 bases line up with TRBD2. Source material: blood. The CDR3 nucleotides read TGTGCCAGCAGTGGAAGACTAGCGGGGGGCTACAATGAGCAGTTCTTC. Residues: CASSGRLAGGYNEQFF.